A selection of T cell receptor beta chains follows, all from one sample in a study of beta chain features in type 1 diabetes. Clones were read by immunoSEQ multiplex PCR, and TCRdb kept only the in-frame ones, dropping some. The table includes about 340,000 clones, 13% detected once. The specimen was naive CD4+ T cells from blood. These receptors all come from a woman in her late teens or twenties with type 1 diabetes. The conserved cysteine and the conserved F or W are not part of the CDR3 here. The order of the fields is CDR3 protein, D gene, clone size, V gene. A D gene is named only where the DNA matches it firmly. Only some rows state a clone size, as once, few, many or a class for expanded clones.

CDR3aa: ASSSRTSGSYNEQF; d_gene: TRBD2; abundance: once; v_gene: TRBV7-9
CDR3aa: ASSPQWTGASEQY; d_gene: TRBD1; abundance: NA; v_gene: TRBV4-2
CDR3aa: ASSESLTLTDTQY; d_gene: NA; abundance: few; v_gene: TRBV25-1
CDR3aa: ASLNFTGGRGANVLT; d_gene: TRBD1; abundance: NA; v_gene: TRBV28
CDR3aa: AWSPGLAGGGNEQF; d_gene: TRBD2; abundance: few; v_gene: TRBV30
CDR3aa: ASSSGTSGYNEQF; d_gene: TRBD2; abundance: few; v_gene: TRBV5-4
CDR3aa: ASSVASRSSGTTDTQY; d_gene: TRBD2; abundance: NA; v_gene: TRBV9
CDR3aa: ASSSHLLGEQF; d_gene: NA; abundance: NA; v_gene: TRBV7-2
CDR3aa: ASSFDGLGGVDEQF; d_gene: TRBD2; abundance: few; v_gene: TRBV7-9
CDR3aa: ASSLSTSGQQF; d_gene: TRBD2; abundance: few; v_gene: TRBV18
CDR3aa: ASSVGVREQETQY; d_gene: NA; abundance: few; v_gene: TRBV9
CDR3aa: ASSWGGSEVPYEQY; d_gene: TRBD2; abundance: few; v_gene: TRBV6-6
CDR3aa: ASSLGTGSETQY; d_gene: TRBD1; abundance: NA; v_gene: TRBV5-1
CDR3aa: ASSKKGPGKGQWETQY; d_gene: NA; abundance: NA; v_gene: TRBV21-1
CDR3aa: ASSEHRYYGYT; d_gene: NA; abundance: few; v_gene: TRBV2
CDR3aa: ASSILTSGRGSYNEQF; d_gene: TRBD2; abundance: NA; v_gene: TRBV5-1
CDR3aa: ASSQRTGKGETQY; d_gene: TRBD1; abundance: few; v_gene: TRBV4-2
CDR3aa: ASSQVVTDFNQPQH; d_gene: NA; abundance: NA; v_gene: TRBV4-1
CDR3aa: ASSYFREGQY; d_gene: TRBD2; abundance: few; v_gene: TRBV6-6
CDR3aa: ASSLLVGGANVLT; d_gene: NA; abundance: NA; v_gene: TRBV28
CDR3aa: ASSLGQGDQETQY; d_gene: TRBD1; abundance: few; v_gene: TRBV5-1
CDR3aa: ASSLSGGRWETQY; d_gene: TRBD2; abundance: few; v_gene: TRBV5-4